Each of the 10 T cell receptor beta chains below was sequenced from the same sample in a study of beta chain features in type 1 diabetes. Sequenced material consisted of expressed TCRB transcripts (all of the isolated RNA was reverse transcribed). Profiling relied on immunoSEQ multiplex PCR, and the TCRdb table lists in-frame clones only, not all of them. Of hundreds of thousands of clones in the sample, roughly 12% were seen once. Material: naive CD4+ T cells from blood. These receptors came from a man aged 18 to 29 in good health.

This clone was detected only a few times. The chain couples TRBV5-6 to TRBJ2-1; 10 nucleotides line up with TRBD2. CDR1 and CDR2 (germline): SGHDT, YYEEEE. Unmatched junction bases numbered 12, after V lost 4 bases and J lost 2 bases. The CDR3 contains 18 residues. This CDR3 reads CASSGSGTSDWTYNEQFF. CDR3 in DNA: TGTGCCAGCAGCGGGAGCGGGACTAGCGACTGGACCTACAATGAGCAGTTCTTC.

This clone appeared a few times. The chain uses TRBV5-1 and TRBJ1-1; no firm D call. The CDR3 loop spans 13 amino acids. The germline V gene has CDR1 SGHRS and CDR2 YFSETQ. V lost 5 bases, J lost 4 bases, and 12 bases lay in between. CDR3 bases: TGCGCCAGCAGTACCGTCGTTAGCACTGAAGCTTTCTTT. This sequence encodes CASSTVVSTEAFF.

This clone showed up just a few times. The rearrangement uses TRBV5-6 and TRBJ2-5, with TRBD2 identical over 10 bases. The CDR3 has 14 amino acids. V gave up 4 bases and J gave up 5 bases; unmatched junction bases: 5. The germline gives CDR1 SGHDT, CDR2 YYEEEE. DNA of the CDR3: TGTGCCAGCAGCCTGGGACTAGCGATTGAGACCCAGTACTTC. It yields the protein CASSLGLAIETQYF. Complete variable domain (other parts from reference TRBV5-6 and TRBJ2-5): DAGVTQSPTHLIKTRGQQVTLRCSPKSGHDTVSWYQQALGQGPQFIFQYYEEEERQRGNFPDRFSGHQFPNYSSELNVNALLLGDSALYLCASSLGLAIETQYFGPGTRLLVL.

This clone was counted a few times. V gene TRBV13 combines with J gene TRBJ1-1, with a tentative D call TRBD1 (5 bases). Germline V gene data show CDR1 as PRHDT and CDR2 as FYEKMQ (reference sequence). V dropped 2 bases and J dropped 0 bases, with 10 bases sitting between them. CDR3 length equals 15 residues. CDR3 amino acids: CASSLNSGMNTEAFF. CDR3 nucleotide sequence: TGTGCCAGCAGCTTAAATTCAGGGATGAACACTGAAGCTTTCTTT.

This rearrangement joins TRBV18 to TRBJ1-1; D might be TRBD1 (5 bases). Trimming took 4 bases from V and 4 from J, leaving 10 bases between them. This CDR3 comprises 13 residues. Germline V gene data show CDR1 as KGHSH and CDR2 as LQKENI. The CDR3 region is CASSQGSRTEAFF. Written as DNA, the CDR3 is TGTGCCAGCTCACAGGGGTCGCGCACTGAAGCTTTCTTT.

This clone came up a few times. The V gene is TRBV7-2, the J gene TRBJ1-5, with D possibly TRBD1 on 6 matching bases. V gave up 4 bases and J gave up 3 bases, with 13 bases separating them. Germline values: CDR1 SGHTA, CDR2 FQGNSA. The CDR3 is 15 residues long. CDR3 DNA: TGTGCCAGCAGCTACGAAGGGACAAACAATCAGCCCCAGCATTTT. This codes for CASSYEGTNNQPQHF.

The CDR3 is CASNQGLGLLFF. In DNA, the CDR3 is TGTGCCAGCAACCAGGGGCTGGGGCTTTTGTTCTTT. The rearrangement uses TRBV5-6 and TRBJ1-1; weak D call: TRBD1 (6 bases). Germline V CDR1 and CDR2: SGHDT, YYEEEE. This CDR3 has 12 amino acids. V lost 6 bases, J lost 14 bases, and 20 bases lay in between.

Only a few counts were recorded for this clone. This sequence joins TRBV18 and TRBJ1-5; D gene uncertain. The V and J ends lost 5 bases and 10 bases respectively, with 27 bases between them. The CDR3 is 17 residues long. From germline, CDR1 is KGHSH and CDR2 LQKENI. Here the CDR3 reads CASSSLERILTGEPQHF. CDR3 bases: TGTGCCAGCTCATCTCTCGAACGAATCCTTACTGGAGAACCCCAGCATTTT.

This clone was found a few times. V gene TRBV5-4 combines with J gene TRBJ2-3; D remains unclear. This CDR3 is 13 amino acids long. Germline loops: CDR1 SGHNT, CDR2 YYREEE (reference sequence). The V gene lost 3 bases and the J gene lost 3 bases, with 8 bases spanning the gap. The CDR3 nucleotides are TGTGCCAGCAGCTCACGAGGAACAGATACGCAGTATTTT. Translation: CASSSRGTDTQYF.

The chain is built from TRBV4-1 and TRBJ2-3; TRBD2 matches at 13 bases. The V and J ends lost 4 bases and 10 bases, in that order; junction bases with no gene match: 29. The CDR3 is 22 residues long. The germline gives CDR1 MGHRA, CDR2 YSYEKL. CDR3 bases: TGCGCCAGCAGCCGCACATCCAACTGGACTAGCGGGAGTCGTTTATCGTGGGGAGCGCAGTATTTT. Translation gives CASSRTSNWTSGSRLSWGAQYF.